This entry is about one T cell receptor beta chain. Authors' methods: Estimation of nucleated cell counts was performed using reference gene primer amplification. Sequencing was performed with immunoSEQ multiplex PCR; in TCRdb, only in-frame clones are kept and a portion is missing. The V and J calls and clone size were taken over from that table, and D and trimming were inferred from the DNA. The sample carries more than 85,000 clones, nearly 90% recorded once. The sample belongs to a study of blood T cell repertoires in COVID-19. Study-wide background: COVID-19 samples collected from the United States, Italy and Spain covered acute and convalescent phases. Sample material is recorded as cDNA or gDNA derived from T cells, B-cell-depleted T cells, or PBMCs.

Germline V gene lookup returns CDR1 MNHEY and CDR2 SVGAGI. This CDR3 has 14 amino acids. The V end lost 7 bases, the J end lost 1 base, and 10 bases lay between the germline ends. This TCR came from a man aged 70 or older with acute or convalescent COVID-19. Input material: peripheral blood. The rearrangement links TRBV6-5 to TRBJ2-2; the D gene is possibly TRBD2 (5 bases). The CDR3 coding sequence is TGTGCCAGCAAGCGGCAGATGAACACCGGGGAGCTGTTTTTT. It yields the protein CASKRQMNTGELFF.